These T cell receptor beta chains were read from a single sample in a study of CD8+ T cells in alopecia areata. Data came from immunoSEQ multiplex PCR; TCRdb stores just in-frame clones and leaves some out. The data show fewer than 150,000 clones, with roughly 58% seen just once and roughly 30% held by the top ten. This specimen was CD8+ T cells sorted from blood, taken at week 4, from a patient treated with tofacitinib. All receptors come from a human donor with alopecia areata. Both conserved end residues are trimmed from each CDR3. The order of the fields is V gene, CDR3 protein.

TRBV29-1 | SVEGAFVQTEAF
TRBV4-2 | ASSLTPGLGVRGEQF
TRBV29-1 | SVLGNTGELF
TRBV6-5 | ASSYSPGTNTEAF
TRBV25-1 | ASSESAVYWETQY
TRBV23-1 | ASGCPGNSFAEKLF
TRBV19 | ASSILGTGNTEAF
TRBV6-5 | ASVAGDMRYT
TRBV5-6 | ASSLGGASYGYT
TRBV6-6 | ASSYVGNQPQH
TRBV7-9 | ASGDGETSVETQY
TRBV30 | AWLDRRQSGTQY
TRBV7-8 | ASSPGTSGGGTQY
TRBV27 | ASSLRDRYQETQY
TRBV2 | ATPGQGDNYGYT
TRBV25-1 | ASSDLDREQF
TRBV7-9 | ASSPTNVLT
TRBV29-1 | SVASETQY
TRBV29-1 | SMIGQAGELF
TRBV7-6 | ASSSRTGLHPVVQY
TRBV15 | ATSRVRGQGGNQPQH
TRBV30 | AWSEGNEQF
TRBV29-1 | SVGQGKF
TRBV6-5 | ASSWTGGQETQY
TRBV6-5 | ATGTASYEQY
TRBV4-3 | ASSQEGNSPLH
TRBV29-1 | SVPGGSYEQY
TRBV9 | ASSPGLAGVEQY
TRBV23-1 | ASSHSTSGASTDTQY
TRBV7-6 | ASSDALSNEQF
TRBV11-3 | ASSSGGYNEQF
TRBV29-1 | SVEATVGGTEAF
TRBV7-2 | ASSSNLGSGAF
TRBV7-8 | ASSSGQGDQPQH
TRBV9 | AIARGQDNQPQH
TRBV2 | ASRRDAGGIQENQY
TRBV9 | ASSASGTGNYGYT
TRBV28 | ASSLSTALGGYT
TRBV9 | ASSTGQGYEQY
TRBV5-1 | ASSLEPAYEQY
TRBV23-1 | ASSQADRRSYNSPLH
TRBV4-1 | ASSVRTSGGTDTQY
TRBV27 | ASQRTGRHYEQY
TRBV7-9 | ASSAWDSPVTDTQY
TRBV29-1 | SVFGTGGEQY
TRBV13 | ASLLRGSHEQY
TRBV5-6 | ASTLLGEQY
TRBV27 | ASSLSSNQPQH
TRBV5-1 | ASSLGDRVYEQY
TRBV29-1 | SALGQGRDGYT
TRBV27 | ASSLIPSPLEAF